This T cell receptor (beta chain) originates from a study of graft-versus-host responses after intestinal transplantation. Study context: Transplant types were multivisceral, liver-intestinal, or isolated intestinal. Anti-thymocyte globulin was used for induction in all recipients, who then took tacrolimus and steroids for roughly three years.

Only in-frame clones appear in the TCRdb table, and some are missing; sequencing was by immunoSEQ multiplex PCR. The sample contains around 9,200 clones, less than 35% of which appear only once. The CDR3 totals 10 residues. Germline V gives CDR1 SNHLY, CDR2 FYNNEI. Deletions cut 6 bases from V and 6 bases from J, with 4 bases between. There were around 200,000 CFSE-labeled responder cells plated together with around 200,000 irradiated, violet-dye-labeled stimulator cells. CFSE-low proliferating responders, CD3+CD4+ and CD3+CD8+, were sorted post-reaction. The study, taken as a whole, reports: Marrow from the recipient contained GvH clones, some of which had appeared first in ileum or blood.

This clonotype was obtained from a human patient who received an intestinal transplant. V is TRBV2 and J is TRBJ2-3; unclear D gene. This specimen was alloreactive CD8+ T cells from a mixed lymphocyte reaction culture, taken before intestinal transplant. Stated subset: CFSE-low proliferating T cells sorted from roughly 6-day pre-transplant mixed lymphocyte reaction (GvH or HvG direction). The CDR3 spells CASRADTQYF. In nucleotides, the CDR3 is TGTGCCAGCAGAGCTGATACGCAGTATTTT.